One sample yielded the 30 T cell receptor beta chains listed below, sequenced in a study of human T cells and chemical hapten exposure. Time point reported: patch test 1, 2 weeks after DPC sensitization. Treatment noted: therapeutic diphenylcyclopropenone sensitization with weekly scalp DPC. TCRdb analysed the RACE reads with MiXCR anew, one entry per CDR3 protein. Of roughly 80,000 distinct CDR3 sequences listed, around 11% were seen once; the top ten hold roughly 4.2%. The input for sequencing was whole blood, taken in connection with sensitization to the hapten diphenylcyclopropenone (DPC). The source is a woman aged 45 to 65 with alopecia areata. Some clones in this sample may be carry-over from other donors' samples.

V gene TRBV9 combines with J gene TRBJ1-4; perhaps TRBD1 as D (6 bases). The CDR3 runs to 16 residues. The V and J ends lost 5 bases and 1 base respectively, with 15 bases between them. Germline assignment: CDR1 SGDLS and CDR2 YYNGEE. CDR3 nucleotide sequence: TGTGCCAGCAGTCGTGGACAGTTAATAACTAATGAAAAACTGTTTTTT. This gives the protein CASSRGQLITNEKLFF.

The chain combines TRBV29-1 with TRBJ2-2; weak D call: TRBD1 (5 bases). V was clipped by 4 bases and J by 0 bases, with 9 bases between them. CDR1 SQVTM and CDR2 ANQGSEA come from the germline V gene. This CDR3 comprises 14 residues. CDR3 loop: CSVVYRTNTGELFF. CDR3 DNA: TGCAGCGTTGTATACAGGACGAACACCGGGGAGCTGTTTTTT.

This clonotype was detected ten times or more. The chain combines TRBV5-1 with TRBJ2-7; 11 bases are shared with TRBD2. The CDR3 contains 16 residues. V lost 2 bases, J lost 2 bases, and 6 bases stayed unmatched. Germline V CDR1 and CDR2: SGHRS, YFSETQ. In DNA, the CDR3 is TGCGCCAGCAGCTTCGGGACTAGCGGCCAAGCCTACGAGCAGTACTTC. This sequence encodes CASSFGTSGQAYEQYF.

This clonotype was picked up a small number of times. The chain carries TRBV27 and TRBJ2-7; the match to TRBD2 covers 7 bases. There are 13 residues in the CDR3. Germline CDR1 MNHEY, CDR2 SMNVEV (reference sequence). After removal of 5 bases from V and 3 bases from J, the junction contained 4 bases not matched to a gene. The CDR3 DNA reads as TGTGCCAGCAGTCGGCGGGAGAGCTACGAGCAGTACTTC. Protein: CASSRRESYEQYF.

This clonotype was counted ten times or more. The J gene is TRBJ1-1, the V gene TRBV5-5; D is ambiguous. The germline V gene has CDR1 SGHKS and CDR2 YYEKEE (reference sequence). The CDR3 extends over 15 amino acids. V was pared by 0 bases and J by 4 bases, with 13 bases between. In DNA, the CDR3 is TGTGCCAGCAGCTTGGCGGTGACACGGGGCACTGAAGCTTTCTTT. It translates to CASSLAVTRGTEAFF.

Ten or more counts support this clonotype. V usage is TRBV20-1 and J usage is TRBJ2-1, with TRBD2 matching over 10 bases. V shed 1 base and J 4 bases; nucleotides not matched to a gene: 4. This CDR3 spans 15 amino acids. The germline V gene encodes CDR1 DFQATT and CDR2 SNEGSKA (reference sequence). In DNA form, the CDR3 reads TGCAGTGCTAGAGGACGACTAGCGGGTTACAATGAGCAGTTCTTC. It is translated as CSARGRLAGYNEQFF.

V and J are TRBV24-1 and TRBJ2-1, with TRBD2 identical over 10 bases. Per germline, CDR1 KGHDR and CDR2 SFDVKD. The CDR3 extends over 16 amino acids. With 10 bases clipped from V and 3 bases from J, the junction kept 11 bases outside the gene matches. In DNA, the CDR3 is TGTGCCACGGGACATGCTAGCGGGAGAAACTACAATGAGCAGTTCTTC. Its protein is CATGHASGRNYNEQFF.

This clonotype was seen repeatedly, ten times or more. The rearrangement links TRBV2 to TRBJ2-7; TRBD1 matches 7 bases. The germline gives CDR1 SNHLY, CDR2 FYNNEI. The junction had 9 bases not matched to a gene; V was cut back by 7 bases and J by 6 bases. The CDR3 has 13 amino acids. The CDR3 is CASTPHNRGEQYF. CDR3 DNA: TGTGCCAGCACCCCTCATAACAGGGGCGAGCAGTACTTC.

The chain recombines TRBV4-3 with TRBJ2-3; D gene ambiguous. Trimming cost V 1 base and J 0 bases, with 5 bases left between them. The CDR3 length is 14 residues. Germline assignment: CDR1 LGHNA and CDR2 YSLEER. The CDR3 region is CASSQGPSTDTQYF. The CDR3 DNA reads as TGCGCCAGCAGCCAAGGGCCTAGCACAGATACGCAGTATTTT.

This clonotype was counted at least ten times. At one end, the junction sequence differs from germline, possibly due to a read error. The chain combines TRBV5-1 with TRBJ2-2; TRBD2 matches at 11 bases. Germline loops: CDR1 SGHRS, CDR2 YFSETQ. This CDR3 contains 16 residues. The CDR3 DNA sequence: TGCGCCAGCAGCTCCTCCGGGACTAGCGGCACCGTGGAGCTGTTTTTT. Protein: CASSSSGTSGTVELFF.

The chain has TRBV20-1 and TRBJ2-2; the match to TRBD1 covers 7 bases. The length of the CDR3 is 14 residues. Looked up from germline, CDR1 is DFQATT and CDR2 is SNEGSKA (reference sequence). V gave up 1 base and J gave up 6 bases; unmatched junction bases: 5. The CDR3 nucleotides read TGCAGTGCTAGAGCCGTGGGACAGTCCGGGGAGCTGTTTTTT. Residues: CSARAVGQSGELFF.

The chain recombines TRBV19 with TRBJ2-6; D remains ambiguous. CDR3 length: 14 amino acids. The germline V and J ends were trimmed by 3 bases and 0 bases, with 3 bases remaining between them. The germline CDR1 and CDR2 sequences are LNHDA and SQIVND (reference sequence). CDR3 residues: CASSMSSGANVLTF. CDR3 DNA sequence: TGTGCCAGTAGTATGTCCTCTGGGGCCAACGTCCTGACTTTC.

The gene calls are TRBV12-3 or TRBV12-4 and TRBJ1-1; D unresolved. V was shortened by 5 bases and J by 0 bases, with 13 bases between the two germline ends. The CDR3 has 15 residues. This CDR3 is CASSQNRVMNTEAFF. The CDR3 bases are TGTGCCAGCAGTCAGAACAGAGTCATGAACACTGAAGCTTTCTTT.

This clonotype has a handful of counts. The chain carries TRBV12-3 or TRBV12-4 and TRBJ2-7; D gene unclear. V lost 3 bases, J lost 3 bases, and 9 bases lay in between. The CDR3 is 13 amino acids. CDR3 coding DNA: TGTGCCAGCAGTTTTAAGCCCAGCTACGAGCAGTACTTC. This translates into CASSFKPSYEQYF.

The chain joins TRBV28 to TRBJ2-1; 8 positions agree with TRBD1. The CDR3 has 14 amino acids. CDR1 and CDR2 (germline): MDHEN, SYDVKM. Trimming cost V 10 bases and J 3 bases; bases outside gene matches: 8. In nucleotides, the CDR3 is TGTGCCACCTCGGACAGGGTGAGCTACAATGAGCAGTTCTTC. As protein: CATSDRVSYNEQFF.

This clonotype was counted many times. This chain connects TRBV9 to TRBJ1-2; 7 nucleotides agree with TRBD1. The CDR3 loop spans 14 amino acids. The V and J ends lost 0 bases and 8 bases, in that order; junction bases with no gene match: 7. Germline CDR1 and CDR2: SGDLS and YYNGEE. For the CDR3, the DNA is TGTGCCAGCAGCGTAGGGGGACAGAGTTGGGGCTACACCTTC. Translation gives CASSVGGQSWGYTF.

This clonotype appeared a few times. V gene TRBV4-3 combines with J gene TRBJ1-2; D remains unclear. The V gene's germline CDR1 is LGHNA and CDR2 YSLEER. This CDR3 is 14 amino acids long. Between the trimmed V and J ends, which lost 1 base and 8 bases, there was a span of 14 bases. CDR3 nucleotide sequence: TGCGCCAGCAGCCAAGTTATTGCGGGGAACGGCTACACCTTC. It encodes CASSQVIAGNGYTF.

This clonotype was detected ten times or more. The chain recombines TRBV18 with TRBJ2-1; possibly TRBD1 or TRBD2 for D (5 bases each). This CDR3 comprises 15 residues. Trimming pared 4 bases from V and 13 bases from J, leaving 23 bases between. Germline lookup yields CDR1 KGHSH and CDR2 LQKENI. CDR3 amino acids: CASSRAAGTDEKQFF. CDR3 sequence (DNA): TGTGCCAGCTCACGAGCTGCCGGGACGGATGAAAAACAGTTCTTC. Full variable domain (rest looked up from reference TRBV18 and TRBJ2-1): NAGVMQNPRHLVRRRGQEARLRCSPMKGHSHVYWYRQLPEEGLKFMVYLQKENIIDESGMPKERFSAEFPKEGPSILRIQQVVRGDSAAYFCASSRAAGTDEKQFFGPGTRLTVL.

This clonotype was found a few times. This rearrangement joins TRBV7-2 to TRBJ1-1; D call uncertain. V lost 1 base, J lost 1 base, and 10 bases lay in between. Germline CDR1 SGHTA, CDR2 FQGNSA. The CDR3 is made up of 15 amino acids. The CDR3 is CASSLEAMSNTEAFF. The CDR3 bases are TGTGCCAGCAGCTTAGAGGCGATGTCGAACACTGAAGCTTTCTTT.

The chain links TRBV6-5 to TRBJ2-7, with TRBD1 matching 7 bases. CDR1 is MNHEY, CDR2 SVGAGI, per germline. The CDR3 is made up of 13 amino acids. Trimming at V came to 6 bases and at J to 3 bases, leaving 5 bases not matched to a gene. CDR3 sequence reads: CASSLYRGYEQYF. CDR3 nucleotides: TGTGCCAGCAGCCTATACAGGGGCTACGAGCAGTACTTC.

In this sample, this clonotype turned up many times. The V call is TRBV6-2 or TRBV6-3, the J call TRBJ2-5; 8 bases map to TRBD1. Germline V CDR1 and CDR2: MNHEY, SVGEGT. This CDR3 comprises 16 residues. V shed 0 bases and J 4 bases; nucleotides not matched to a gene: 7. The CDR3 here is CASSYSSNGQGETQYF. For the CDR3, the DNA is TGTGCCAGCAGTTACTCGAGTAACGGACAGGGAGAGACCCAGTACTTC.

The chain recombines TRBV7-6 with TRBJ1-3; no firm D call. From germline, CDR1 is SGHVS and CDR2 FNYEAQ. Deletions cut 0 bases from V and 3 bases from J, with 6 bases between. This CDR3 has 14 amino acids. The CDR3 DNA reads as TGTGCCAGCAGCTTAGCGGGTGGTGGAAACACCATATATTTT. Its translation: CASSLAGGGNTIYF.

This clonotype occurred a few times. CDR3 DNA: TGTGCCATCAGTGAGTCGGGGAGGGAGGAAAAACTGTTTTTT. It encodes CAISESGREEKLFF. V gene TRBV10-3 combines with J gene TRBJ1-4; D is ambiguous. Per germline, CDR1 ENHRY and CDR2 SYGVKD. With 0 bases removed from V and 8 bases from J, the gap between germline ends came to 10 bases. The CDR3 covers 14 residues.

Regarding this clonotype: This could be a read error, since a much larger clone is one nucleotide away. J is TRBJ1-5 and V is TRBV20-1; the D is unclear. The CDR3 is 16 residues long. Germline V CDR1 and CDR2: DFQATT, SNEGSKA (reference sequence). Trimming took 6 bases from V and 0 from J, leaving 18 bases between them. DNA for the CDR3: TGCAGTGCCACGTCACTCGAGGCAGCTAGCAATCAGCCCCAGCATTTT. Its translation is CSATSLEAASNQPQHF.

This chain links TRBV12-3 or TRBV12-4 with TRBJ2-5; D is uncertain. The V end was cut by 5 bases, the J end by 1 base, with 14 bases between. The CDR3 contains 15 residues. The DNA for the CDR3 is TGTGCCAGCAGTCTTCAGGCGCGAACCCAAGAGACCCAGTACTTC. This sequence encodes CASSLQARTQETQYF.

The chain is built from TRBV12-3 or TRBV12-4 and TRBJ2-1; perhaps D is TRBD1 or TRBD2 (6 bases each). The CDR3 consists of 13 residues. The V end was cut by 9 bases, the J end by 8 bases, with 17 bases between. CDR3 amino acids: CASKRAGTYEQFF. The CDR3 DNA follows: TGTGCCAGTAAGCGGGCAGGGACATATGAGCAGTTCTTC.

This clonotype was recorded many times. This sequence joins TRBV7-9 and TRBJ2-1, with 7 bases identical to TRBD1. CDR1 SEHNR and CDR2 FQNEAQ come from the germline V gene (reference sequence). The V segment lost 5 bases and the J segment 9 bases; nucleotides outside the gene matches: 7. This CDR3 contains 13 residues. The chain's CDR3 is CASSVSQGREQFF. The DNA for the CDR3 is TGTGCCAGCAGCGTATCACAGGGGCGTGAGCAGTTCTTC.

This chain joins TRBV7-2 and TRBJ2-7; 12 nucleotides agree with TRBD2. Trimming took 5 bases from V and 3 from J; bases not matched to a gene: 5. Germline lookup yields CDR1 SGHTA and CDR2 FQGNSA. The CDR3 is made up of 15 amino acids. The CDR3: CASSPTSGGIYEQYF. The CDR3 DNA reads as TGTGCCAGCAGCCCTACTAGCGGGGGGATCTACGAGCAGTACTTC.

The chain joins TRBV5-6 to TRBJ2-1; maybe TRBD1 (5 bases). V shed 4 bases and J shed 4 bases, with 15 bases lying between them. Per germline, CDR1 SGHDT and CDR2 YYEEEE. The CDR3 loop spans 15 amino acids. CDR3: CASSLVRGGYNEQFF. The CDR3 DNA sequence: TGTGCCAGCAGCCTTGTAAGGGGTGGATACAATGAGCAGTTCTTC.

The chain uses TRBV19 and TRBJ2-7; D remains unclear. Trimming pared 3 bases from V and 6 bases from J, leaving 12 bases between. Per germline, CDR1 LNHDA and CDR2 SQIVND (reference sequence). The CDR3 is made up of 13 amino acids. As DNA, the CDR3 is TGTGCCAGTAGTATTGCAGTCCCAGGCGAGCAGTACTTC. Protein sequence: CASSIAVPGEQYF.